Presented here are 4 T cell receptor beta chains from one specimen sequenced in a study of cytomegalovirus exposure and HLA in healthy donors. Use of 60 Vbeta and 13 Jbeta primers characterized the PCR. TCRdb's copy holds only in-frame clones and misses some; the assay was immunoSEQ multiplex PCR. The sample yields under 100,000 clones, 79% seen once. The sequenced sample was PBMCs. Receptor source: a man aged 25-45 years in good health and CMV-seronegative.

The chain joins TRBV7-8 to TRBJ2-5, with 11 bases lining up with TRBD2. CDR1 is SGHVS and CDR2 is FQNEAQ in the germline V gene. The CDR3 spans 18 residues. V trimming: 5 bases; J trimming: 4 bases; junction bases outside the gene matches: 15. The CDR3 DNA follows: TGTGCCAGCAGCGCAAGGCGGCTAGCGGGAGGTTCACGAGAGACCCAGTACTTC. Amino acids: CASSARRLAGGSRETQYF.

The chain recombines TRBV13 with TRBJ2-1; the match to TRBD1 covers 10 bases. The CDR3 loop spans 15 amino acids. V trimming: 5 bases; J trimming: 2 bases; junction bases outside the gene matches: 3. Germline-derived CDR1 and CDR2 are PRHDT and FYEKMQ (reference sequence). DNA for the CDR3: TGTGCCAGCAGCCCGGGACAGGGGACCTACAATGAGCAGTTCTTC. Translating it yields CASSPGQGTYNEQFF. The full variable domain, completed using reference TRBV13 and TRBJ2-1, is AAGVIQSPRHLIKEKRETATLKCYPIPRHDTVYWYQQGPGQDPQFLISFYEKMQSDKGSIPDRFSAQQFSDYHSELNMSSLELGDSALYFCASSPGQGTYNEQFFGPGTRLTVL.

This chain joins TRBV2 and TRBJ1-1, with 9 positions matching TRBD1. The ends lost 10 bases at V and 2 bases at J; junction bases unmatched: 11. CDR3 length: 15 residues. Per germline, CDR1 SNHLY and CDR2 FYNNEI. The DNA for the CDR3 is TGTGCCACCTACCCGGGACAGGGAGTCAACACTGAAGCTTTCTTT. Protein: CATYPGQGVNTEAFF. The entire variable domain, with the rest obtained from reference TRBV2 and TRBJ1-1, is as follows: EPEVTQTPSHQVTQMGQEVILRCVPISNHLYFYWYRQILGQKVEFLVSFYNNEISEKSEIFDDQFSVERPDGSNFTLKIRSTKLEDSAMYFCATYPGQGVNTEAFFGQGTRLTVV.

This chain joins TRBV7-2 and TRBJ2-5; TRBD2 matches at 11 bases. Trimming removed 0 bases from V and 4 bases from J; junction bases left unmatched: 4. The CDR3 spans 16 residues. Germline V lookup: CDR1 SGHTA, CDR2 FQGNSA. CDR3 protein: CASSLAGTSGLETQYF. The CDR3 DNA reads TGTGCCAGCAGCTTAGCCGGGACTAGCGGCTTAGAGACCCAGTACTTC.